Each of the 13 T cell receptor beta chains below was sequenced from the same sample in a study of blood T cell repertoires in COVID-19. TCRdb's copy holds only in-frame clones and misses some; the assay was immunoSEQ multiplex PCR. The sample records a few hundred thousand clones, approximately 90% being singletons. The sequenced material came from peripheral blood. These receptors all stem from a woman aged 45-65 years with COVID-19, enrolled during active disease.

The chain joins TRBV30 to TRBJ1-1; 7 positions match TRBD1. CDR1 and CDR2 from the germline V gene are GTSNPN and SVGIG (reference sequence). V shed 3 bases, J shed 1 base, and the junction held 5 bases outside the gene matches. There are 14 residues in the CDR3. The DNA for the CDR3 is TGTGCCTGGAGACGGGACAGAGGGAACACTGAAGCTTTCTTT. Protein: CAWRRDRGNTEAFF.

The CDR3 region has the DNA TGTGCCAGCAGCGTAGATCTGAATTCACCCCTCCACTTT. This encodes CASSVDLNSPLHF. This chain links TRBV9 with TRBJ1-6; D is ambiguous. CDR3 length equals 13 residues. V shed 0 bases and J shed 7 bases, with 5 bases lying between them. In germline, CDR1 is SGDLS, CDR2 YYNGEE.

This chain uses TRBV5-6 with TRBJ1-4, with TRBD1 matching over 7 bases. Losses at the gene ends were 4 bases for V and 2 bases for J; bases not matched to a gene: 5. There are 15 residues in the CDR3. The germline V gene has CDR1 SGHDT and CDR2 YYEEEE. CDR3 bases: TGTGCCAGCAGCCCTCAGGGGGGCACTAATGAAAAACTGTTTTTT. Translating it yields CASSPQGGTNEKLFF.

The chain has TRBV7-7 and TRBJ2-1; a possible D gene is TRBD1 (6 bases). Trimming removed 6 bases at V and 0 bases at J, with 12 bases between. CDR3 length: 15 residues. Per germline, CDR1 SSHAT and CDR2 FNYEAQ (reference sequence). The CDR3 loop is CASRRQDSSYNEQFF. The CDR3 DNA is TGTGCCAGCAGGAGACAGGACAGCTCCTACAATGAGCAGTTCTTC.

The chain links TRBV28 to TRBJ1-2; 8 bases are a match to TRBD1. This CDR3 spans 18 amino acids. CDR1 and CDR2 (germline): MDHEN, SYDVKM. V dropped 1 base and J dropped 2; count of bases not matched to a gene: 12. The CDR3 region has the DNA TGTGCCAGCAGTTTATCCCCATCAGATACAGGGGGAAACTATGGCTACACCTTC. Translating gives CASSLSPSDTGGNYGYTF.

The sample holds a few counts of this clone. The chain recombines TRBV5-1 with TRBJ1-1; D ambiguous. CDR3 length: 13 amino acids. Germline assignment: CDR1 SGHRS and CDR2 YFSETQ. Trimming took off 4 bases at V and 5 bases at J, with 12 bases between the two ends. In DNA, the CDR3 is TGCGCCAGCAGCCGCACCTCCACTACTGAAGCTTTCTTT. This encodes CASSRTSTTEAFF.

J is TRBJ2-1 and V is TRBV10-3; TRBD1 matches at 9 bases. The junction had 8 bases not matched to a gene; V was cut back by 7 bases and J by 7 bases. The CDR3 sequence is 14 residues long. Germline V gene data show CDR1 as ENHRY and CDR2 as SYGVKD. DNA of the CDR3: TGTGCCATCACCCCGGACAGGGGAGGGAATGAGCAGTTCTTC. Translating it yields CAITPDRGGNEQFF.

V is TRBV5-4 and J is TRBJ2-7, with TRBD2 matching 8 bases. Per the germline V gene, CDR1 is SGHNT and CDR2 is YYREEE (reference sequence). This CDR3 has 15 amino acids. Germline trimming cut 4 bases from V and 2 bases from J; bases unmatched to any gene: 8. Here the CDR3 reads CASSLPGGPTYEQYF. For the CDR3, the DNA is TGTGCCAGCAGCCTACCGGGGGGGCCGACCTACGAGCAGTACTTC.

CDR3 in DNA: TGTGCCAGCAGTCGTACCGGGACAGGGATTGGCGAGCAGTACGTC. Translating gives CASSRTGTGIGEQYV. This chain links TRBV7-9 with TRBJ2-7, with 9 positions matching TRBD1. The CDR3 has 15 residues. With 6 bases clipped from V and 6 bases from J, the junction kept 12 bases outside the gene matches. From germline, CDR1 is SEHNR and CDR2 FQNEAQ (reference sequence).

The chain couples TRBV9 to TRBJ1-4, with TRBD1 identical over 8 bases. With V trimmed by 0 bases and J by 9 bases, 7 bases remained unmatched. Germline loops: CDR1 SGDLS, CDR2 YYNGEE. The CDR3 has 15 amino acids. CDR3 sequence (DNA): TGTGCCAGCAGCGTAGGGAAGGACAGGGCGAAAAAACTGTTTTTT. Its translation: CASSVGKDRAKKLFF.

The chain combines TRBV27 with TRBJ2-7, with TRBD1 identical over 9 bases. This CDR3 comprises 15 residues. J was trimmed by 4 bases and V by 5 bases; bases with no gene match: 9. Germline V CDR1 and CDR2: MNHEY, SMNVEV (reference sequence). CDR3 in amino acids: CASSRSGQGLYEQYV. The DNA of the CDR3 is TGTGCCAGCAGTCGGTCGGGACAGGGATTGTACGAGCAGTACGTC.

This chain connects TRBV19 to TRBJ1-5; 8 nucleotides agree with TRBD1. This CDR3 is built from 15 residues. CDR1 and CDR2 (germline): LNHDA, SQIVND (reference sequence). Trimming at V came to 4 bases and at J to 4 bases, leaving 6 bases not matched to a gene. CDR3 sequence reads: CASSSGQGWNQPQHF. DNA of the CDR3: TGTGCCAGTAGTAGTGGACAGGGTTGGAATCAGCCCCAGCATTTT.

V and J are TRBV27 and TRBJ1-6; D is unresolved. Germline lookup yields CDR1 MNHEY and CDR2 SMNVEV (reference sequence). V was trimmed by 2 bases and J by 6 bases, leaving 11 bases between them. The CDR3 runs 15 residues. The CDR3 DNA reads TGTGCCAGCAGTTTAGAGCGTCCTTTTAATTCACCCCTCCACTTT. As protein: CASSLERPFNSPLHF.